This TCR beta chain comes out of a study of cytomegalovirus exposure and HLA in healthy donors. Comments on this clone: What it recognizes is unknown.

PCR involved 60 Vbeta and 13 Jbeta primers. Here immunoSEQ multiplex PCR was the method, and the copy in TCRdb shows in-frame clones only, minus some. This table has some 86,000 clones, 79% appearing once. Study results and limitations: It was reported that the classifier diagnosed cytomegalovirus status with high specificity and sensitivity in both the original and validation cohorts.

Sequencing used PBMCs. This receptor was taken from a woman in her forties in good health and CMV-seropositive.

Here the CDR3 DNA reads TGTGCCAGCAGTATCACAGGAGTCCGAGGCGCAGATACGCAGTATTTT. Protein product: CASSITGVRGADTQYF. The chain is built from TRBV27 and TRBJ2-3, with D possibly TRBD1 on 5 matching bases. The V end was cut by 5 bases, the J end by 4 bases, with 19 bases between. The CDR3 extends over 16 amino acids. Germline values: CDR1 MNHEY, CDR2 SMNVEV (reference sequence).